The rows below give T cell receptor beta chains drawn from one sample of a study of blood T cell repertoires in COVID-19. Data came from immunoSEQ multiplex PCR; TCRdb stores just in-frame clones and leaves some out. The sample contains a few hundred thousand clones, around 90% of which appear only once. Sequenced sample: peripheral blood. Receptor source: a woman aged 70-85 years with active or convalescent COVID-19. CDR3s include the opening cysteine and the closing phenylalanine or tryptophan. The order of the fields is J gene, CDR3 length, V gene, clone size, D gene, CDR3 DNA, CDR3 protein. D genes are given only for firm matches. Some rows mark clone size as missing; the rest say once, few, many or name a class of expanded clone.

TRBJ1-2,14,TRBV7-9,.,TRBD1,TGTGCCAGCAGCCCTGACGGGACAGTCTATGGCTACACCTTC,CASSPDGTVYGYTF
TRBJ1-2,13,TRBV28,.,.,TGTGCCAGCAGTTTCGGGGAGGACTATGGCTACACCTTC,CASSFGEDYGYTF
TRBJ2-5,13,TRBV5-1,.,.,TGCGCCAGCAGCTTGTCGGGGGAAGAGACCCAGTACTTC,CASSLSGEETQYF
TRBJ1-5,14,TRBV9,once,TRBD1,TGTGCCAGCAGCCTTGACAGGGGCGGTCAGCCCCAGCATTTT,CASSLDRGGQPQHF
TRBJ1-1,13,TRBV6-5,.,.,TGTGCCAGCCGGAGGGGTGAGAACACTGAAGCTTTCTTT,CASRRGENTEAFF
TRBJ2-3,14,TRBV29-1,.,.,TGCAGCGTTGTAGTCGGGGGTCCCACAGATACGCAGTATTTT,CSVVVGGPTDTQYF
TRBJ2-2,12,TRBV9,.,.,TGTGCCAGCAGCGTCACGGGCGGGGAGCTGTTTTTT,CASSVTGGELFF
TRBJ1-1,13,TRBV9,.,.,TGTGCCAGCCAAATGGAGCTGAACACTGAAGCTTTCTTT,CASQMELNTEAFF
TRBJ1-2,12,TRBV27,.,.,TGTGCCAGCAGATACCCCCAGGGTGGCTACACCTTC,CASRYPQGGYTF
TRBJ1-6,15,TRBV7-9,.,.,TGTGCCAGCAGCTTAAGGGGTAGGGGGGGATCACCCCTCCACTTT,CASSLRGRGGSPLHF
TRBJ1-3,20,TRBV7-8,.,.,TGTGCCAGCAGCTACGATAGGCCCAGGGCCTTTTCTATCTCTGGAAACACCATATATTTT,CASSYDRPRAFSISGNTIYF
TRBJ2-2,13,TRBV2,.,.,TGTGCCAGCAATATCGTTCTTACCGGGGAGCTGTTTTTT,CASNIVLTGELFF